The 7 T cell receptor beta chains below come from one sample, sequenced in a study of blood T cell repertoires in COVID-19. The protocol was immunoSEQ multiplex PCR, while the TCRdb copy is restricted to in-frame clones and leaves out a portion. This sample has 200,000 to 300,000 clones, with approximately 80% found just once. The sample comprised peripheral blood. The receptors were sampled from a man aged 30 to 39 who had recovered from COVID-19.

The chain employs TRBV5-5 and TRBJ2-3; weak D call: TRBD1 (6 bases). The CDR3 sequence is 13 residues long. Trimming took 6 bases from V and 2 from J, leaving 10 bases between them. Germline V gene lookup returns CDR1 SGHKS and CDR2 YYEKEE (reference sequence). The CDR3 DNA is TGTGCCAGCAAGCAGGGGACCACAGATACGCAGTATTTT. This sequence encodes CASKQGTTDTQYF. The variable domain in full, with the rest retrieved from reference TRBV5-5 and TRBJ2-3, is DAGVTQSPTHLIKTRGQQVTLRCSPISGHKSVSWYQQVLGQGPQFIFQYYEKEERGRGNFPDRFSARQFPNYSSELNVNALLLGDSALYLCASKQGTTDTQYFGPGTRLTVL.

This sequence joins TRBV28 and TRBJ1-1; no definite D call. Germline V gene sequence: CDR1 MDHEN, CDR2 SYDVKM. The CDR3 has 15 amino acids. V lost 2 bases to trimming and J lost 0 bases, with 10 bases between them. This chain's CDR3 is CASSLDLALNTEAFF. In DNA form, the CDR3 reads TGTGCCAGCAGTTTAGACTTAGCGTTGAACACTGAAGCTTTCTTT.

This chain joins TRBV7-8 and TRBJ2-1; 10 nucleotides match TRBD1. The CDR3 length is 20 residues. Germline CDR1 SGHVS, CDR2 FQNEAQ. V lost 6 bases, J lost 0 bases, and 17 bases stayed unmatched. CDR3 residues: CASSISSPGTGDGSYNEQFF. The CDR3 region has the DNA TGTGCCAGCAGTATATCCAGTCCCGGGACAGGGGACGGCTCCTACAATGAGCAGTTCTTC. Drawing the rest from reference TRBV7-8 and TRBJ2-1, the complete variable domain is GAGVSQSPRYKVAKRGQDVALRCDPISGHVSLFWYQQALGQGPEFLTYFQNEAQLDKSGLPSDRFFAERPEGSVSTLKIQRTQQEDSAVYLCASSISSPGTGDGSYNEQFFGPGTRLTVL.

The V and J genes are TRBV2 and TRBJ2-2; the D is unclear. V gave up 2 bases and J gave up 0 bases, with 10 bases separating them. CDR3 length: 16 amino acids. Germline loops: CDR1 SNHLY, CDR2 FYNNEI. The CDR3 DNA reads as TGTGCCAGCAGTGAAAGTGGCCCAACGAACACCGGGGAGCTGTTTTTT. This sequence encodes CASSESGPTNTGELFF.

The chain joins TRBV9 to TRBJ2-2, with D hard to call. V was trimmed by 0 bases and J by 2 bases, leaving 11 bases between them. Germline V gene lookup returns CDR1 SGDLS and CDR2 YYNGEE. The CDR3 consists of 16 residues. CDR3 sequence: CASSVALSLNTGELFF. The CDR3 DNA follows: TGTGCCAGCAGCGTAGCCCTTTCCCTCAACACCGGGGAGCTGTTTTTT.

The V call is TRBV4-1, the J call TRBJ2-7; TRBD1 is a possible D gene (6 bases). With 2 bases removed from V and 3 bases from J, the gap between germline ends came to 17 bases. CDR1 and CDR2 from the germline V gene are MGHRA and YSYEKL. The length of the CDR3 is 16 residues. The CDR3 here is CASSQLSGQRLYEQYF. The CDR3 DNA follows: TGCGCCAGCAGCCAATTGTCCGGACAGAGACTCTACGAGCAGTACTTC.

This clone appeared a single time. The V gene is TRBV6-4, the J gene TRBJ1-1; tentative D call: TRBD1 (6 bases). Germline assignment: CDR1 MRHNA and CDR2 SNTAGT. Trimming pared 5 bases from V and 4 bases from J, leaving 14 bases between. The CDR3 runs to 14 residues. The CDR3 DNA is TGTGCCAGCAGTTCCGGGGGGGCGAGCACTGAAGCTTTCTTT. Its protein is CASSSGGASTEAFF.